These T cell receptor beta chains were read from a single sample in a study of blood T cell repertoires in COVID-19. Profiling relied on immunoSEQ multiplex PCR, and the TCRdb table lists in-frame clones only, not all of them. Of 150,000 to 200,000 clones listed, roughly four fifths are singletons. The source material was peripheral blood. The source is a human donor in a cohort sampled during active COVID-19. Both conserved end residues are part of each CDR3. Fields, in order: V gene, D gene, CDR3 protein. A D gene is named only where the DNA matches it firmly.

V gene: TRBV12-3/TRBV12-4
D gene: NA
CDR3 protein: CASSLSGANEQFF

V gene: TRBV9
D gene: NA
CDR3 protein: CASSPLSGSIYEQYF

V gene: TRBV6-5
D gene: NA
CDR3 protein: CASSYHRRSSEAFF

V gene: TRBV6-6
D gene: TRBD1
CDR3 protein: CASSYVLEGAAFF

V gene: TRBV6-5
D gene: NA
CDR3 protein: CASTGDFTYGYTF

V gene: TRBV5-6
D gene: NA
CDR3 protein: CASSLRESEAFF

V gene: TRBV14
D gene: NA
CDR3 protein: CASSQRRGGYGYTF

V gene: TRBV3-1/TRBV3-2
D gene: TRBD1
CDR3 protein: CASSRSGQGRWTEAFF

V gene: TRBV30
D gene: TRBD1
CDR3 protein: CAWRIRTGVSGNTIYF

V gene: TRBV7-3
D gene: NA
CDR3 protein: CASSPTPAGANTEAFF

V gene: TRBV19
D gene: NA
CDR3 protein: CASSASRGNTEAFF

V gene: TRBV11-2
D gene: TRBD2
CDR3 protein: CASSLSGGDEQFF

V gene: TRBV29-1
D gene: NA
CDR3 protein: CSVELGASTDTQYF

V gene: TRBV14
D gene: TRBD1
CDR3 protein: CASSQVYRGGYTF

V gene: TRBV6-5
D gene: NA
CDR3 protein: CATLGGGFEAFF